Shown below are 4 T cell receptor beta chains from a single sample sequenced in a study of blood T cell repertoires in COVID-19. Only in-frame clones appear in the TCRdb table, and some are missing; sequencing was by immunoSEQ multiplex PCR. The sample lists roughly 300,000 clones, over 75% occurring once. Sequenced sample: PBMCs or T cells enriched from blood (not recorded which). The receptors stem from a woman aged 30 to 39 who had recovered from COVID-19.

This CDR3 is CASRRQGSYEQYF. For the CDR3, the DNA is TGTGCCAGCAGGCGACAGGGGTCCTACGAGCAGTACTTC. The J gene is TRBJ2-7, the V gene TRBV11-2; 8 bases map to TRBD1. CDR1 is SGHAT and CDR2 is FQNNGV in the germline V gene. V lost 6 bases to trimming and J lost 1 base; unmatched junction nucleotides: 2. The CDR3 length is 13 residues.

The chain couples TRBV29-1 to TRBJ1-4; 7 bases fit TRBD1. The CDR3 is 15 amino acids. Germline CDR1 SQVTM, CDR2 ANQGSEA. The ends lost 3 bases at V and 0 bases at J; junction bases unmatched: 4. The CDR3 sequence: CSVDLQGATNEKLFF. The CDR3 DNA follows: TGCAGCGTTGACCTGCAGGGGGCAACTAATGAAAAACTGTTTTTT.

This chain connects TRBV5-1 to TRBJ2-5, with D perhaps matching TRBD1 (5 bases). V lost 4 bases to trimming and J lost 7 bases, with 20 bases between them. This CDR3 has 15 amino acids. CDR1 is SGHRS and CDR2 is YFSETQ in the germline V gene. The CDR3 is CASSTGEFEPGTQYF. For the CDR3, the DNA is TGCGCCAGCAGCACAGGCGAGTTCGAGCCCGGGACCCAGTACTTC.

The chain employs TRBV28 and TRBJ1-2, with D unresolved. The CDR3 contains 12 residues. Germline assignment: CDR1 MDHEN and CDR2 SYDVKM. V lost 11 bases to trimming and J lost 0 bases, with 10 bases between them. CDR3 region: CASSEANYGYTF. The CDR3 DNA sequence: TGTGCCTCCTCGGAGGCTAACTATGGCTACACCTTC.